The 21 T cell receptor beta chains presented below share a single source sample, sequenced in a study of control samples from healthy donors and cancer patients. The repertoire was sequenced with immunoSEQ multiplex PCR; TCRdb's copy has only in-frame clones and lacks some. The sample lists 150,000 or so clones, just over 85% occurring once. The sample taken for sequencing was blood. The origin of the receptors is a woman aged 25-40 years in good health.

The J gene is TRBJ1-5, the V gene TRBV30, with D unclear. Trimming pared 0 bases from V and 3 bases from J, leaving 9 bases between. Germline lookup yields CDR1 GTSNPN and CDR2 SVGIG (reference sequence). The CDR3 has 14 residues. DNA for the CDR3: TGTGCCTGGAGTGTACAACTTATCAATCAGCCCCAGCATTTT. It is translated as CAWSVQLINQPQHF.

This clone occurred a few times. The V call is TRBV2, the J call TRBJ1-2; 8 bases fit TRBD1. Germline V gene data show CDR1 as SNHLY and CDR2 as FYNNEI. After removal of 4 bases from V and 8 bases from J, the junction contained 3 bases not matched to a gene. The CDR3 runs 12 residues. The CDR3 loop reads CASSGDRLGYTF. Here the CDR3 DNA reads TGTGCCAGCAGTGGGGACAGGCTGGGCTACACCTTC.

The chain is built from TRBV7-6 and TRBJ2-3; 10 bases are a match to TRBD2. Germline V CDR1 and CDR2: SGHVS, FNYEAQ. After removal of 1 base from V and 2 bases from J, the junction contained 6 bases not matched to a gene. The CDR3 consists of 17 residues. Here the CDR3 reads CASSLGLAGASTDTQYF. DNA of the CDR3: TGTGCCAGCAGCTTAGGTCTAGCGGGGGCTTCCACAGATACGCAGTATTTT.

The CDR3 bases are TGTGCCAGCAGCTTAGTGCGGAGGGACAGGGCCTACGAGCAGTACTTC. Translating it yields CASSLVRRDRAYEQYF. The chain has TRBV7-2 and TRBJ2-7, with TRBD1 matching 9 bases. The germline V gene has CDR1 SGHTA and CDR2 FQGNSA. V trimming: 1 base; J trimming: 2 bases; junction bases outside the gene matches: 6. This CDR3 region has 16 residues.

V gene TRBV7-2 combines with J gene TRBJ2-3; 9 bases are shared with TRBD2. The CDR3 length is 15 residues. The junction had 5 bases not matched to a gene; V was cut back by 3 bases and J by 4 bases. Germline values: CDR1 SGHTA, CDR2 FQGNSA. CDR3 residues: CASSFGAGGSDTQYF. CDR3 in DNA: TGTGCCAGCAGCTTTGGAGCGGGGGGTTCAGATACGCAGTATTTT.

The chain recombines TRBV5-6 with TRBJ2-1; 11 nucleotides match TRBD2. The ends lost 0 bases at V and 8 bases at J; junction bases unmatched: 4. Germline V gene lookup returns CDR1 SGHDT and CDR2 YYEEEE. CDR3 length: 15 amino acids. The CDR3 DNA reads as TGTGCCAGCAGCTTGGGTAGCGGGAGGGCGTATGAGCAGTTCTTC. It yields the protein CASSLGSGRAYEQFF. Complete variable domain (other parts from reference TRBV5-6 and TRBJ2-1): DAGVTQSPTHLIKTRGQQVTLRCSPKSGHDTVSWYQQALGQGPQFIFQYYEEEERQRGNFPDRFSGHQFPNYSSELNVNALLLGDSALYLCASSLGSGRAYEQFFGPGTRLTVL.

V is TRBV11-2 and J is TRBJ2-7; D is perhaps TRBD1 (6 bases). V was trimmed by 1 base and J by 2 bases, leaving 12 bases between them. The CDR3 is 15 amino acids. Germline-derived CDR1 and CDR2 are SGHAT and FQNNGV. The CDR3 spells CASSLASYRAYEQYF. DNA for the CDR3: TGTGCCAGCAGCTTAGCTTCTTACAGGGCCTACGAGCAGTACTTC.

V gene TRBV28 combines with J gene TRBJ2-3; D may be TRBD1 (5 bases). CDR3 length equals 15 residues. Germline V gene lookup returns CDR1 MDHEN and CDR2 SYDVKM. V lost 3 bases, J lost 2 bases, and 12 bases lay in between. CDR3 sequence (DNA): TGTGCCAGCAGTTTGAGCATGGACATCACAGATACGCAGTATTTT. It yields the protein CASSLSMDITDTQYF.

J is TRBJ1-4 and V is TRBV2; TRBD1 aligns across 7 bases. J was trimmed by 7 bases and V by 5 bases; bases with no gene match: 7. This CDR3 has 14 amino acids. CDR1 is SNHLY and CDR2 is FYNNEI in the germline V gene. For the CDR3, the DNA is TGTGCCAGCAGTCCCGGGACAGAGGCTGAAAAACTGTTTTTT. Translated, it gives CASSPGTEAEKLFF. Based on the CDR3 plus reference TRBV2 and TRBJ1-4, the full variable domain is EPEVTQTPSHQVTQMGQEVILRCVPISNHLYFYWYRQILGQKVEFLVSFYNNEISEKSEIFDDQFSVERPDGSNFTLKIRSTKLEDSAMYFCASSPGTEAEKLFFGSGTQLSVL.

The chain joins TRBV6-4 to TRBJ2-6, with D tentatively TRBD2 (5 bases). The CDR3 extends over 16 amino acids. Trimming removed 2 bases at V and 1 base at J, with 9 bases between. In germline, CDR1 is MRHNA, CDR2 SNTAGT. The CDR3 DNA sequence: TGTGCCAGCAGTGACCGAGGGCCGTCTGGGGCCAACGTCCTGACTTTC. It encodes CASSDRGPSGANVLTF.

Notes on this clone: Compared with germline, one end of the junction differs, possibly owing to a read error. The chain is built from TRBV7-9 and TRBJ1-2; D is possibly TRBD1 (6 bases). The CDR3 is 13 amino acids. Germline lookup yields CDR1 SEHNR and CDR2 FQNEAQ (reference sequence). CDR3 sequence: CASSLGGHPLGVF. The CDR3 region has the DNA TGTGCCAGCAGCTTAGGGGGACACCCCCTGGGGGTCTTC.

The chain couples TRBV10-3 to TRBJ2-5; the D gene could be TRBD1 or TRBD2 (5 bases each). V was shortened by 7 bases and J by 5 bases, with 14 bases between the two germline ends. Germline CDR1 is ENHRY and CDR2 is SYGVKD. This CDR3 is built from 13 residues. The CDR3 DNA follows: TGTGCCATCACTCCGGGACGAGAGGAGACCCAGTACTTC. Residues: CAITPGREETQYF.

The chain links TRBV21-1 to TRBJ1-6; the table's D call, TRBD1, was not checked against the DNA. TRBV21-1 is an annotated pseudogene. This CDR3 is 22 amino acids long. In DNA form, the CDR3 reads TGTGCCAGCAGCAAAGCGCCGGGTGCAGGGGGCGTTTTTCTGGGGCGAAATTCACCCCTCCACTTT. Residues: CASSKAPGAGGVFLGRNSPLHF.

The chain employs TRBV6-4 and TRBJ2-2, with D maybe TRBD2 (5 bases). Germline V lookup: CDR1 MRHNA, CDR2 SNTAGT. The germline V and J ends were trimmed by 1 base and 9 bases, with 12 bases remaining between them. This CDR3 contains 14 residues. In DNA form, the CDR3 reads TGTGCCAGCAGTGACTTACTAGGGTCAAGGGAGCTGTTTTTT. Translating gives CASSDLLGSRELFF.

This clone turned up a few times. This specimen includes other DNA sequences encoding the same CDR3. The V call is TRBV7-9, the J call TRBJ1-5; 7 bases line up with TRBD1. After removal of 2 bases from V and 5 bases from J, the junction contained 0 bases not matched to a gene. Looked up from germline, CDR1 is SEHNR and CDR2 is FQNEAQ (reference sequence). This CDR3 contains 13 residues. The CDR3 bases are TGTGCCAGCAGCTTACAGGGGGATCAGCCCCAGCATTTT. This sequence encodes CASSLQGDQPQHF.

The V call is TRBV9, the J call TRBJ1-6; 9 nucleotides match TRBD1. Germline V gene data show CDR1 as SGDLS and CDR2 as YYNGEE. V trimming: 7 bases; J trimming: 10 bases; junction bases outside the gene matches: 15. The CDR3 spans 16 residues. The DNA for the CDR3 is TGTGCCAGCTCTTTCGGGGGACAGGGAGGAAGCTCACCCCTCCACTTT. Encoded protein: CASSFGGQGGSSPLHF.

The J gene is TRBJ1-5, the V gene TRBV6-5; D not certain. Germline CDR1 is MNHEY and CDR2 is SVGAGI. There are 13 residues in the CDR3. V shed 4 bases and J shed 4 bases, with 8 bases lying between them. The CDR3 protein is CASSFDVNQPQHF. CDR3 bases: TGTGCCAGCAGTTTTGACGTGAATCAGCCCCAGCATTTT.

The chain has TRBV5-1 and TRBJ1-2, with D possibly being TRBD1 (6 bases). Germline V gene lookup returns CDR1 SGHRS and CDR2 YFSETQ. The germline V and J ends were trimmed by 4 bases and 4 bases, with 14 bases remaining between them. The length of the CDR3 is 14 residues. This CDR3 is CASSPTQGSYGYTF. The CDR3, as DNA: TGCGCCAGCAGCCCTACACAGGGTTCCTATGGCTACACCTTC.

V and J are TRBV7-2 and TRBJ2-1; 7 bases match TRBD2. The V gene's germline CDR1 is SGHTA and CDR2 FQGNSA. The CDR3 totals 14 residues. Germline trimming cut 2 bases from V and 7 bases from J; bases unmatched to any gene: 5. The CDR3 sequence is CASSLQSSGNEQFF. The DNA of the CDR3 is TGTGCCAGCAGCTTACAGTCTAGCGGAAATGAGCAGTTCTTC.

The V call is TRBV6-2 or TRBV6-3, the J call TRBJ2-7; D is unclear. Germline CDR1 and CDR2: MNHEY and SVGEGT. This CDR3 has 11 amino acids. The V and J ends lost 4 bases and 6 bases respectively, with 7 bases between them. CDR3 amino acids: CASSLAFEQYF. The CDR3 DNA follows: TGTGCCAGCAGTTTGGCCTTCGAGCAGTACTTC.

J is TRBJ2-3 and V is TRBV18; 7 nucleotides match TRBD2. This CDR3 region has 16 residues. J lost 1 base, V lost 1 base, and 5 bases had no gene match. The germline CDR1 and CDR2 sequences are KGHSH and LQKENI. CDR3 residues: CASSPRFLAGTDTQYF. DNA of the CDR3: TGTGCCAGCTCACCACGATTTCTAGCGGGCACAGATACGCAGTATTTT. The entire variable domain, with the rest obtained from reference TRBV18 and TRBJ2-3, is as follows: NAGVMQNPRHLVRRRGQEARLRCSPMKGHSHVYWYRQLPEEGLKFMVYLQKENIIDESGMPKERFSAEFPKEGPSILRIQQVVRGDSAAYFCASSPRFLAGTDTQYFGPGTRLTVL.